The subject of this entry is one TCR beta chain. Its target is not known. This sample is part of a study of T-cell reconstitution after alpha-beta-depleted transplantation in children. Unique molecular identifiers were used in preparing the TCRbeta library. Each CDR3 protein is one row after TCRdb ran MiXCR on the PCR reads. Found here are over 85,000 distinct CDR3 sequences, 6% of them singletons; the top ten hold 5.5% to 6.5%. Per germline, CDR1 MGHDK and CDR2 SYGVNS. The CDR3 consists of 14 residues. Trimming removed 4 bases from V and 0 bases from J, with 7 bases in between. Overall study results and limits: Newly produced T cells mostly provided counts and TCRbeta diversity after one year, as hyperexpanded clones declined. Some patients' high day-60 TCRbeta diversity was attributed to recipient cells surviving conditioning. Several hundred expanded graft clones reportedly were the source of alpha-beta T cells about two months after transplant.

Sequencing was performed on PBMCs, mostly from graft donor cells, taken 60 days after TCRalphabeta/CD19-depleted stem cell transplant. The TCR sequence derives from a female patient between 2 and 15 years old who had a stem cell transplant for Fanconi anemia, so the T cells may come from the graft donor. The genes are TRBV25-1 and TRBJ1-5; D is ambiguous. The CDR3 DNA sequence: TGTGCCAGCAGTGCCCTCTATAGCAATCAGCCCCAGCATTTT. Its translation is CASSALYSNQPQHF.